The 30 T cell receptor beta chains listed next were all sequenced from one sample in a study of beta chain features in type 1 diabetes (dated 2018 in TCRdb). The library was built by means of the immunoSEQ multiplex PCR assay. All of the isolated RNA was reverse transcribed with the High Capacity cDNA Reverse Transcription Kit, so expressed TCRB transcripts were sequenced. TCRdb stores this immuneACCESS table with in-frame sequences only. Part of the clones is absent; in the studies checked, under half of the shortfall reflects unresolved V genes, and no reason is known for the rest. This sample is represented by tens of thousands of clones; roughly 50% of them were singletons. Jointly, the top ten make up roughly 0.7% of the sample. Sequenced: central memory CD4+ T cells from blood. These receptors were taken from a woman between 18 and 30 years old in good health.

This chain connects TRBV5-1 to TRBJ1-1; 9 bases are shared with TRBD1. The CDR3 has 15 amino acids. Germline CDR1 and CDR2: SGHRS and YFSETQ. Losses at the gene ends were 1 base for V and 1 base for J; bases not matched to a gene: 2. Here the CDR3 reads CASSLRGQGNTEAFF. The CDR3 coding sequence is TGCGCCAGCAGCTTGAGGGGACAGGGGAACACTGAAGCTTTCTTT. Full variable domain (missing parts from reference TRBV5-1 and TRBJ1-1): KAGVTQTPRYLIKTRGQQVTLSCSPISGHRSVSWYQQTPGQGLQFLFEYFSETQRNKGNFPGRFSGRQFSNSRSEMNVSTLELGDSALYLCASSLRGQGNTEAFFGQGTRLTVV.

The chain carries TRBV28 and TRBJ1-3; D is unresolved. This CDR3 has 14 residues. The V gene's germline CDR1 is MDHEN and CDR2 SYDVKM. The V end was cut by 6 bases, the J end by 0 bases, with 9 bases between. CDR3 amino acids: CASRRASSGNTIYF. In nucleotides, the CDR3 is TGTGCCAGCAGGCGGGCCAGCTCTGGAAACACCATATATTTT. Drawing the rest from reference TRBV28 and TRBJ1-3, the complete variable domain is DVKVTQSSRYLVKRTGEKVFLECVQDMDHENMFWYRQDPGLGLRLIYFSYDVKMKEKGDIPEGYSVSREKKERFSLILESASTNQTSMYLCASRRASSGNTIYFGEGSWLTVV.

The chain combines TRBV29-1 with TRBJ2-7, with TRBD2 identical over 7 bases. This CDR3 comprises 15 residues. With V trimmed by 0 bases and J by 0 bases, 5 bases remained unmatched. Germline V gene sequence: CDR1 SQVTM, CDR2 ANQGSEA. The CDR3 is CSVEDPGGSSYEQYF. CDR3 nucleotide sequence: TGCAGCGTTGAAGATCCTGGCGGGAGCTCCTACGAGCAGTACTTC.

Concerning this clone itself: Distinct nucleotide sequences in the sample also encode this CDR3. The rearrangement links TRBV14 to TRBJ2-7, with 9 nucleotides matching TRBD1. The CDR3 totals 14 residues. After removal of 4 bases from V and 2 bases from J, the junction contained 3 bases not matched to a gene. Germline V gene lookup returns CDR1 SGHDN and CDR2 FVKESK. CDR3: CASSPTGGAYEQYF. The CDR3 DNA sequence: TGTGCCAGCAGCCCGACAGGGGGAGCCTACGAGCAGTACTTC.

The V call is TRBV5-4, the J call TRBJ1-2; D not certain. The V end was cut by 0 bases, the J end by 0 bases, with 3 bases between. Per the germline V gene, CDR1 is SGHNT and CDR2 is YYREEE (reference sequence). The CDR3 extends over 13 amino acids. CDR3 DNA sequence: TGTGCCAGCAGCTTGGTCGCTAACTATGGCTACACCTTC. It encodes CASSLVANYGYTF.

This clone was recorded once. The chain recombines TRBV7-8 with TRBJ1-4, with no clear D. The germline V gene has CDR1 SGHVS and CDR2 FQNEAQ. The CDR3 length is 14 residues. The V and J ends lost 5 bases and 7 bases respectively, with 14 bases between them. The CDR3 sequence is CASSPGRKSEKLFF. CDR3 sequence (DNA): TGTGCCAGCAGCCCGGGGAGGAAGAGTGAAAAACTGTTTTTT. The full variable domain, rest sourced from reference TRBV7-8 and TRBJ1-4, is GAGVSQSPRYKVAKRGQDVALRCDPISGHVSLFWYQQALGQGPEFLTYFQNEAQLDKSGLPSDRFFAERPEGSVSTLKIQRTQQEDSAVYLCASSPGRKSEKLFFGSGTQLSVL.

The chain combines TRBV6-1 with TRBJ2-5, with 10 bases lining up with TRBD1. This CDR3 has 13 amino acids. V was clipped by 3 bases and J by 5 bases; unmatched bases: 0. Germline V gene lookup returns CDR1 MNHNS and CDR2 SASEGT. This CDR3 is CASSEDRGETQYF. CDR3 nucleotides: TGTGCCAGCAGTGAGGACAGGGGGGAGACCCAGTACTTC.

This clone appeared a few times. V usage is TRBV11-2 and J usage is TRBJ2-7; possible D gene TRBD1, 6 bases. The CDR3 covers 16 residues. With 4 bases removed from V and 3 bases from J, the gap between germline ends came to 19 bases. Germline V CDR1 and CDR2: SGHAT, FQNNGV. In DNA form, the CDR3 reads TGTGCCAGCAGCTCGAAGCTCCTACAGGGTGGCTACGAGCAGTACTTC. As protein: CASSSKLLQGGYEQYF.

V gene TRBV6-5 combines with J gene TRBJ1-4; 9 nucleotides agree with TRBD1. CDR1 is MNHEY, CDR2 SVGAGI, per germline. The CDR3 is 14 residues long. V shed 8 bases, J shed 2 bases, and the junction held 3 bases outside the gene matches. The CDR3 DNA sequence: TGTGCCAGCCGCACAGGGGGCACTAATGAAAAACTGTTTTTT. This codes for CASRTGGTNEKLFF.

This clone turned up a few times. J is TRBJ2-5 and V is TRBV2, with a tentative D call TRBD2 (6 bases). The CDR3 spans 12 residues. The V end was cut by 11 bases, the J end by 5 bases, with 15 bases between. CDR1 and CDR2 from the germline V gene are SNHLY and FYNNEI. The CDR3 region is CACRGEPETQYF. The CDR3 DNA reads TGTGCCTGTCGCGGGGAACCGGAGACCCAGTACTTC.

This clone has just one count. The J gene is TRBJ2-1, the V gene TRBV4-2; 10 nucleotides agree with TRBD2. The germline gives CDR1 LGHNA, CDR2 YNFKEQ. J was trimmed by 5 bases and V by 2 bases; bases with no gene match: 6. The CDR3 consists of 16 residues. The CDR3 region has the DNA TGTGCCAGCAGCCAACTAGCGGGGGCCGGGAACAATGAGCAGTTCTTC. Protein sequence: CASSQLAGAGNNEQFF.

Only a few counts were recorded for this clone. V gene TRBV27 combines with J gene TRBJ2-5; 14 nucleotides line up with TRBD2. In germline, CDR1 is MNHEY, CDR2 SMNVEV (reference sequence). The CDR3 is 15 amino acids. V dropped 5 bases and J dropped 11; count of bases not matched to a gene: 10. The CDR3 DNA reads as TGTGCCAGCAGTAAAGGGACTAGCGGGAGTGATGAGCAGTACTTC. Translation: CASSKGTSGSDEQYF.

The chain joins TRBV6-6 to TRBJ1-5; 8 positions match TRBD1. The V segment lost 6 bases and the J segment 3 bases; nucleotides outside the gene matches: 7. The germline V gene encodes CDR1 MNHNY and CDR2 SVGAGI (reference sequence). The CDR3 consists of 15 residues. In DNA form, the CDR3 reads TGTGCCAGCAGGACCACAGGGGGGCCCAATCAGCCCCAGCATTTT. Protein product: CASRTTGGPNQPQHF.

The chain is built from TRBV5-4 and TRBJ2-1; TRBD2 agrees at 7 bases. The V segment lost 5 bases and the J segment 6 bases; nucleotides outside the gene matches: 14. Per the germline V gene, CDR1 is SGHNT and CDR2 is YYREEE (reference sequence). The length of the CDR3 is 16 residues. CDR3 coding DNA: TGTGCCAGCAGGAAACTAGCGCTGTATGGAGTCAATGAGCAGTTCTTC. It translates to CASRKLALYGVNEQFF.

The genes are TRBV6-5 and TRBJ2-7; 9 bases match TRBD2. CDR1 and CDR2 (germline): MNHEY, SVGAGI. V was clipped by 6 bases and J by 6 bases; unmatched bases: 9. The CDR3 is made up of 14 amino acids. In DNA form, the CDR3 reads TGTGCCAGCAGAGGGGCGGGAGGGCCCCTCGAGCAGTACTTC. Translating gives CASRGAGGPLEQYF.

V usage is TRBV30 and J usage is TRBJ2-7; maybe TRBD1 (5 bases). Per germline, CDR1 GTSNPN and CDR2 SVGIG (reference sequence). The CDR3 consists of 12 residues. V was cut by 1 base and J by 2 bases, with 6 bases left in between. CDR3 nucleotides: TGTGCCTGGAGTGAACAGGCCTACGAGCAGTACTTC. It is translated as CAWSEQAYEQYF.

V usage is TRBV11-2 and J usage is TRBJ2-5; unclear D gene. CDR1 and CDR2 (germline): SGHAT, FQNNGV. Trimming stripped 3 bases from V and 2 bases from J, with 7 bases between. The CDR3 loop spans 13 amino acids. The CDR3 region has the DNA TGTGCCAGCAGCTTTCGGCGGCAAGAGACCCAGTACTTC. Protein product: CASSFRRQETQYF.

The chain links TRBV2 to TRBJ1-1, with D perhaps matching TRBD1 (5 bases). Germline CDR1 reads SNHLY; CDR2 reads FYNNEI. The CDR3 has 13 residues. Between the trimmed V and J ends, which lost 8 bases and 0 bases, there was a span of 10 bases. The CDR3 nucleotides are TGTGCCAGCGGGGCCGAACTGAACACTGAAGCTTTCTTT. Residues: CASGAELNTEAFF.

In this sample, this clone turned up a few times. The rearrangement joins TRBV6-1 to TRBJ2-7; D might be TRBD1 (7 bases). CDR3 length: 14 amino acids. V was clipped by 11 bases and J by 0 bases, with 17 bases between them. Germline V gives CDR1 MNHNS, CDR2 SASEGT. CDR3 DNA sequence: TGTGCCGCCAGGGGGGTTGCTGCCTCCTACGAGCAGTACTTC. Protein sequence: CAARGVAASYEQYF.

The CDR3 DNA is TGCGCCAGCAGCTTGGTGGGACAGCGGAGGGGCTACACCTTC. Its protein is CASSLVGQRRGYTF. J is TRBJ1-2 and V is TRBV5-1; TRBD1 agrees at 7 bases. J gave up 8 bases and V 0 bases, and 7 bases lay outside the gene matches. This CDR3 has 14 amino acids. Germline V gene sequence: CDR1 SGHRS, CDR2 YFSETQ.

The rearrangement uses TRBV27 and TRBJ2-3, with D possibly matching TRBD1 (5 bases). CDR1 and CDR2 (germline): MNHEY, SMNVEV (reference sequence). Deletions cut 4 bases from V and 8 bases from J, with 13 bases between. The CDR3 covers 13 residues. The CDR3 bases are TGTGCCAGCAGTTCCACAAGGGGTTTTACGCAGTATTTT. The encoded protein is CASSSTRGFTQYF.

The genes are TRBV28 and TRBJ1-2, with 7 bases that match TRBD1. After removal of 4 bases from V and 5 bases from J, the junction contained 1 base not matched to a gene. CDR3 size: 12 residues. Germline assignment: CDR1 MDHEN and CDR2 SYDVKM. CDR3 region: CASSYRGYGYTF. Here the CDR3 DNA reads TGTGCCAGCAGTTACAGGGGTTATGGCTACACCTTC.

This clone was seen more than once but under ten times. CDR3 coding DNA: TGTGCCAGCAGTAAGCAGGGGTTTCAGGGCAATGAGCAGTTCTTC. This gives the protein CASSKQGFQGNEQFF. This chain joins TRBV27 and TRBJ2-1, with D maybe TRBD1 (6 bases). In germline, CDR1 is MNHEY, CDR2 SMNVEV (reference sequence). The CDR3 totals 15 residues. The V and J ends lost 5 bases and 6 bases respectively, with 17 bases between them.

The chain combines TRBV4-1 with TRBJ1-2; tentative D call: TRBD1 (6 bases). With 2 bases removed from V and 2 bases from J, the gap between germline ends came to 18 bases. CDR1 MGHRA and CDR2 YSYEKL come from the germline V gene. CDR3 length: 17 amino acids. The CDR3 sequence: CASSQPLTGSRNYGYTF. The DNA of the CDR3 is TGCGCCAGCAGCCAACCTTTAACAGGGTCAAGAAACTATGGCTACACCTTC.

The V call is TRBV2, the J call TRBJ2-6; D is uncertain. V lost 7 bases, J lost 3 bases, and 10 bases lay in between. From germline, CDR1 is SNHLY and CDR2 FYNNEI. The CDR3 spans 14 residues. DNA for the CDR3: TGTGCCAGCAATCTCCGGGTTGGGGCCAACGTCCTGACTTTC. It yields the protein CASNLRVGANVLTF. The complete variable domain, with remaining parts taken from reference TRBV2 and TRBJ2-6, reads EPEVTQTPSHQVTQMGQEVILRCVPISNHLYFYWYRQILGQKVEFLVSFYNNEISEKSEIFDDQFSVERPDGSNFTLKIRSTKLEDSAMYFCASNLRVGANVLTFGAGSRLTVL.

This clone has more than one count but fewer than ten. The chain carries TRBV7-2 and TRBJ2-1; D is possibly TRBD2 (6 bases). Germline V gives CDR1 SGHTA, CDR2 FQGNSA. This CDR3 is built from 16 residues. Trimming cost V 5 bases and J 2 bases, with 16 bases left between them. The CDR3 nucleotides read TGTGCCAGCAGCCCCAGAAGCGGGTCTACCTACAATGAGCAGTTCTTC. It is translated as CASSPRSGSTYNEQFF.

This clone occurred a few times. This rearrangement joins TRBV29-1 to TRBJ2-1; unclear D gene. V dropped 4 bases and J dropped 1 base, with 5 bases sitting between them. The length of the CDR3 is 12 residues. Germline CDR1 and CDR2: SQVTM and ANQGSEA. The CDR3 DNA follows: TGCAGCGTTGTTGAGTCCTACAATGAGCAGTTCTTC. Translating it yields CSVVESYNEQFF.

This clone was observed a handful of times. The V gene is TRBV6-1, the J gene TRBJ2-7; TRBD2 aligns across 11 bases. CDR1 is MNHNS and CDR2 is SASEGT in the germline V gene. The CDR3 runs 16 residues. With 3 bases clipped from V and 3 bases from J, the junction kept 7 bases outside the gene matches. CDR3: CASSDSSGRRLYEQYF. The CDR3 DNA sequence: TGTGCCAGCAGTGATTCTAGCGGGAGGAGACTCTACGAGCAGTACTTC.

V is TRBV5-1 and J is TRBJ1-2; no reliable D call. Between the trimmed V and J ends, which lost 4 bases and 1 base, there was a span of 11 bases. CDR3 size: 14 residues. Germline CDR1 reads SGHRS; CDR2 reads YFSETQ. As DNA, the CDR3 is TGCGCCAGCAGCCCCGGTGATGTTAACTATGGCTACACCTTC. Its protein product is CASSPGDVNYGYTF.

The chain joins TRBV7-6 to TRBJ2-3, with 11 bases fitting TRBD2. Trimming took 2 bases from V and 1 from J; bases not matched to a gene: 2. The CDR3 sequence is 16 residues long. Germline CDR1 SGHVS, CDR2 FNYEAQ. The CDR3 nucleotides read TGTGCCAGCAGCTTACTGGGACTAGCGGGCACAGATACGCAGTATTTT. This gives the protein CASSLLGLAGTDTQYF.